This TCR beta chain emerged from a study of T cell responses to AZD1222 COVID-19 vaccine. Sequenced by immunoSEQ multiplex PCR; TCRdb stores in-frame clones only, minus some. The sample has approximately 130,000 clones; about 89% are singletons. Germline V gene data show CDR1 as SGHTA and CDR2 as FQGNSA. V shed 5 bases, J shed 1 base, and the junction held 7 bases outside the gene matches. The CDR3 is 17 residues long. The sample holds one count of this clone. What it recognizes is unknown. Study-level findings and limits: The number of AZD1222 recipients seropositive at baseline was only five to seven. Reportedly, close to half of spike-specific TCRs are directed against unmutated variant regions. Most donors were white British, females outnumbered males, and clonal diversity was possibly underestimated. Vaccine-associated CD4 TCRs ranged over spike, dominating at 160-218 and 743-854.

The origin of this receptor is an adult who received the AZD1222 COVID-19 vaccine. The chain recombines TRBV7-2 with TRBJ1-5, with 11 nucleotides matching TRBD1. The specimen comprised peripheral blood, sampled 28 days after the second AZD1222 dose. The CDR3 DNA reads as TGTGCCAGCAGCACCCGGACAGGGGGCGGGAGCAATCAGCCCCAGCATTTT. This codes for CASSTRTGGGSNQPQHF.